The sequence of this T cell receptor beta chain was determined in a study of OX40 agonist ivuxolimab in advanced cancers. Sequencing was performed with immunoSEQ multiplex PCR; in TCRdb, only in-frame clones are kept and a portion is missing. There are about 99,000 clones in the sample; 90% to 97% occur only once, and just over 2% lies in the top ten. The V and J ends lost 6 bases and 4 bases respectively, with 10 bases between them. The CDR3 runs 13 residues. Germline V gene lookup returns CDR1 MNHEY and CDR2 SMNVEV (reference sequence). Study conclusions and caveats: In the 0.1 to 3.0 mg/kg range, CD4+ and CD8+ blood T cells had expanded clonally by week 6.

Regarding this clone: Its specificity is not known.

The rearrangement uses TRBV27 and TRBJ2-1, with D possibly matching TRBD2 (6 bases). Here the sequenced sample was CD4+ or CD8+ T cells sorted from blood, taken in a trial of the OX40 agonist ivuxolimab. This receptor was identified in an adult with an advanced solid tumor such as melanoma, head and neck, liver or kidney cancer. The CDR3 DNA sequence: TGTGCCAGCAGGGGGGACTCTTACAATGAGCAGTTCTTC. This gives the protein CASRGDSYNEQFF.